This T cell receptor beta chain appears in the sequencing data of a study of patients and donors after allogeneic stem cell transplantation. Germline loops: CDR1 SEHNR, CDR2 FQNEAQ (reference sequence). Deletions cut 2 bases from V and 5 bases from J, with 9 bases between. The CDR3 totals 13 residues. TCRdb called the RT-PCR reads again in MiXCR, with one record for every CDR3 protein. The sample lists hundreds of thousands of distinct CDR3 sequences; more than 15% were seen once. The chain has TRBV7-9 and TRBJ2-5; the D is unclear. Material: blood, either unsorted or a sorted T cell fraction (not recorded which). This receptor was taken from a human donor who was either an allogeneic HSCT recipient or a stem cell or donor lymphocyte infusion donor (not recorded which). It is not recorded whose cells these are; they may come from a transplant donor. The CDR3 DNA follows: TGTGCCAGCAGCTTAATCGAAAGGGAGACCCAGTACTTC. Residues: CASSLIERETQYF.